The source of this T cell receptor (beta chain) is a study of blood T cell repertoires in COVID-19. Assay: immunoSEQ multiplex PCR; the TCRdb copy retains only in-frame clones and omits some. This sample carries more than 400,000 clones, 90% of them seen once, and the ten largest clones take under 0.7%. The V end lost 0 bases, the J end lost 4 bases, and 13 bases lay between the germline ends. CDR3 length: 15 residues. CDR1 and CDR2 from the germline V gene are SGHRS and YFSETQ. This clonotype was obtained from a man aged 18 to 29 who had recovered from COVID-19. Sequencing used PBMCs or T cells enriched from blood (not recorded which). The chain carries TRBV5-1 and TRBJ2-5; D may be TRBD2 (5 bases). The CDR3 here is CASSLGRGWTETQYF. DNA of the CDR3: TGCGCCAGCAGCTTGGGACGGGGATGGACAGAGACCCAGTACTTC.